The 24 T cell receptor beta chains reported below all come from one sample, sequenced in a study of T cell changes during pregnancy in multiple sclerosis. Libraries were prepared by immunoSEQ multiplex PCR; TCRdb keeps only in-frame clonotypes and omits some of them. The sample records about 98,000 clones, about 91% being singletons. Sequenced material: peripheral blood, taken after pregnancy. The source of these receptors is a female donor in good health, enrolled as a control in a pregnancy study.

This chain uses TRBV13 with TRBJ2-2; TRBD1 matches 9 bases. The V and J ends lost 5 bases and 3 bases, in that order; junction bases with no gene match: 7. The V gene's germline CDR1 is PRHDT and CDR2 FYEKMQ (reference sequence). The CDR3 length is 16 residues. CDR3 nucleotide sequence: TGTGCCAGCAGCCCCTGGACAGGGGAGGACACCGGGGAGCTGTTTTTT. It is translated as CASSPWTGEDTGELFF. Full variable domain (missing parts from reference TRBV13 and TRBJ2-2): AAGVIQSPRHLIKEKRETATLKCYPIPRHDTVYWYQQGPGQDPQFLISFYEKMQSDKGSIPDRFSAQQFSDYHSELNMSSLELGDSALYFCASSPWTGEDTGELFFGEGSRLTVL.

The V call is TRBV5-1, the J call TRBJ1-2; D not resolved. Trimming left V 0 bases short and J 8 bases short, with 23 bases between. Germline V CDR1 and CDR2: SGHRS, YFSETQ. The CDR3 is made up of 17 amino acids. This CDR3 reads CASSLGGLWWGDLGYTF. As DNA, the CDR3 is TGCGCCAGCAGCTTGGGGGGTCTTTGGTGGGGAGACCTCGGCTACACCTTC. Together with reference TRBV5-1 and TRBJ1-2, the CDR3 gives the full variable domain: KAGVTQTPRYLIKTRGQQVTLSCSPISGHRSVSWYQQTPGQGLQFLFEYFSETQRNKGNFPGRFSGRQFSNSRSEMNVSTLELGDSALYLCASSLGGLWWGDLGYTFGSGTRLTVV.

Note on this clone: The junction departs from the called germline gene at one end, perhaps through a read error. The chain recombines TRBV9 with TRBJ2-3; a weak D match, TRBD1 (5 bases). CDR1 and CDR2 from the germline V gene are SGDLS and YYNGEE. This CDR3 region has 15 residues. The CDR3, as DNA: TGTGCCAGCAGCGTAGATCAGGGTAGCATAGATACGCAGTATTTT. This sequence encodes CASSVDQGSIDTQYF. Variable domain in full (rest from reference TRBV9 and TRBJ2-3): DSGVTQTPKHLITATGQRVTLRCSPRSGDLSVYWYQQSLDQGLQFLIQYYNGEERAKGNILERFSAQQFPDLHSELNLSSLELGDSALYFCASSVDQGSIDTQYFGPGTRLTVL.

The rearrangement links TRBV7-9 to TRBJ2-3; TRBD1 is a possible D gene (6 bases). Per the germline V gene, CDR1 is SEHNR and CDR2 is FQNEAQ (reference sequence). CDR3 size: 16 residues. Trimming pared 7 bases from V and 1 base from J, leaving 18 bases between. CDR3: CASTTTQGLGTDTQYF. The CDR3 DNA reads as TGTGCCAGCACCACCACCCAGGGGCTTGGCACAGATACGCAGTATTTT. Variable domain in full (rest from reference TRBV7-9 and TRBJ2-3): DTGVSQNPRHKITKRGQNVTFRCDPISEHNRLYWYRQTLGQGPEFLTYFQNEAQLEKSRLLSDRFSAERPKGSFSTLEIQRTEQGDSAMYLCASTTTQGLGTDTQYFGPGTRLTVL.

This clone counts as medium-sized. The chain combines TRBV6-1 with TRBJ1-2, with TRBD1 identical over 9 bases. The length of the CDR3 is 15 residues. J lost 2 bases, V lost 1 base, and 2 bases had no gene match. Germline V gene data show CDR1 as MNHNS and CDR2 as SASEGT. The CDR3 DNA is TGTGCCAGCAGTGAAGTAACAGGGGGCAACTATGGCTACACCTTC. Translation: CASSEVTGGNYGYTF.

The J gene is TRBJ2-7, the V gene TRBV11-2; 8 nucleotides match TRBD2. The CDR3 runs to 15 residues. The J segment lost 3 bases and the V segment lost 2 bases, leaving 6 bases of the junction unmatched. CDR1 is SGHAT, CDR2 FQNNGV, per germline. Written as DNA, the CDR3 is TGTGCCAGCAGCTTACGCGGGGGGCCCCTCTACGAGCAGTACTTC. This codes for CASSLRGGPLYEQYF.

The V and J genes are TRBV11-2 and TRBJ2-5; 9 nucleotides line up with TRBD1. Germline V gene lookup returns CDR1 SGHAT and CDR2 FQNNGV. This CDR3 has 15 residues. Trimming removed 5 bases from V and 5 bases from J; junction bases left unmatched: 9. In DNA, the CDR3 is TGTGCCAGCAGCCCCCAACAGGGGGCAGGTGAGACCCAGTACTTC. It encodes CASSPQQGAGETQYF.

The chain links TRBV25-1 to TRBJ1-6, with D maybe TRBD1 (5 bases). The V end was cut by 6 bases, the J end by 5 bases, with 8 bases between. Germline values: CDR1 MGHDK, CDR2 SYGVNS. The CDR3 spans 13 residues. Here the CDR3 DNA reads TGTGCCAGCAGGAGCAGGGATAATTCACCCCTCCACTTT. It specifies CASRSRDNSPLHF.

Comment on this clone: At the DNA level, this CDR3 is encoded by other sequences in the same sample as well. CDR3 sequence reads: CASSLGQNYEQYF. CDR3 nucleotide sequence: TGTGCCAGCAGCCTGGGACAGAACTACGAGCAGTACTTC. The chain recombines TRBV5-4 with TRBJ2-7; 7 bases fit TRBD1. The CDR3 has 13 amino acids. The V gene end was trimmed by 4 bases and the J gene end by 3 bases; junction bases not matched to a gene: 4. The germline V gene encodes CDR1 SGHNT and CDR2 YYREEE (reference sequence).

The V gene is TRBV4-1, the J gene TRBJ1-5, with 7 bases aligning to TRBD1. J gave up 5 bases and V 0 bases, and 10 bases lay outside the gene matches. The CDR3 loop spans 17 amino acids. The germline V gene has CDR1 MGHRA and CDR2 YSYEKL. In nucleotides, the CDR3 is TGCGCCAGCAGCCAAGAAACCGGGGACAGTGACCATCAGCCCCAGCATTTT. Translating it yields CASSQETGDSDHQPQHF.

The chain carries TRBV30 and TRBJ1-2; no firm D call. Germline assignment: CDR1 GTSNPN and CDR2 SVGIG (reference sequence). This CDR3 contains 14 residues. The ends were cut back, 2 bases at V and 2 bases at J, with 12 bases in the middle. CDR3 sequence: CAWSMKGGNYGYTF. CDR3 sequence (DNA): TGTGCCTGGAGTATGAAGGGAGGGAACTATGGCTACACCTTC.

The chain combines TRBV10-3 with TRBJ2-5, with D perhaps matching TRBD2 (6 bases). Germline V CDR1 and CDR2: ENHRY, SYGVKD. Trimming removed 0 bases from V and 4 bases from J, with 12 bases in between. This CDR3 has 15 amino acids. The CDR3 sequence is CAISESMGGRETQYF. DNA for the CDR3: TGTGCCATCAGTGAGTCGATGGGAGGTCGAGAGACCCAGTACTTC.

CDR3 sequence reads: CASQGVSGYTF. CDR3 DNA sequence: TGTGCCAGCCAAGGGGTCTCCGGCTACACCTTC. J is TRBJ1-2 and V is TRBV28, with D possibly being TRBD1 (5 bases). The V end was cut by 8 bases, the J end by 8 bases, with 12 bases between. This CDR3 spans 11 amino acids. The germline gives CDR1 MDHEN, CDR2 SYDVKM.

The genes are TRBV5-1 and TRBJ1-4, with D perhaps matching TRBD1 (6 bases). In germline, CDR1 is SGHRS, CDR2 YFSETQ. The CDR3 sequence is 14 residues long. Trimming took off 4 bases at V and 8 bases at J, with 15 bases between the two ends. This chain's CDR3 is CASSRTGFGEKLFF. In nucleotides, the CDR3 is TGCGCCAGCAGCCGAACAGGGTTCGGGGAAAAACTGTTTTTT.

The chain has TRBV6-4 and TRBJ2-2, with D possibly matching TRBD1 (6 bases). CDR1 is MRHNA, CDR2 SNTAGT, per germline. The V end lost 4 bases, the J end lost 4 bases, and 19 bases lay between the germline ends. This CDR3 contains 17 residues. CDR3 DNA: TGTGCCAGCAGTGTTCGGGACACCCAAAGCGGCACCGGGGAGCTGTTTTTT. Translation: CASSVRDTQSGTGELFF.

The V and J genes are TRBV5-1 and TRBJ2-7; 9 nucleotides line up with TRBD1. The CDR3 has 15 amino acids. V trimming: 4 bases; J trimming: 6 bases; junction bases outside the gene matches: 11. Germline assignment: CDR1 SGHRS and CDR2 YFSETQ. The CDR3 loop is CASSRLPGQGTEQYF. DNA of the CDR3: TGCGCCAGCAGCCGCCTCCCGGGACAGGGAACCGAGCAGTACTTC.

The chain uses TRBV4-1 and TRBJ2-3; no clear D gene. This CDR3 contains 12 residues. Germline CDR1 and CDR2: MGHRA and YSYEKL. V was trimmed by 1 base and J by 9 bases, leaving 8 bases between them. The CDR3 DNA sequence: TGCGCCAGCAGCCAAGCTGAGAACACGCAGTATTTT. Translated, it gives CASSQAENTQYF.

The chain has TRBV19 and TRBJ2-1; weak D call: TRBD1 (5 bases). The CDR3 spans 16 residues. V was pared by 5 bases and J by 0 bases, with 14 bases between. In germline, CDR1 is LNHDA, CDR2 SQIVND (reference sequence). The CDR3 bases are TGTGCCAGTAGTTCCATCGACAGCTCCTCCTACAATGAGCAGTTCTTC. Its protein is CASSSIDSSSYNEQFF.

The V call is TRBV28, the J call TRBJ2-1; 9 positions agree with TRBD2. The ends lost 11 bases at V and 4 bases at J; junction bases unmatched: 9. Germline V CDR1 and CDR2: MDHEN, SYDVKM. The CDR3 has 14 amino acids. CDR3 sequence reads: CAGAGGLSYNEQFF. The CDR3 DNA reads as TGTGCCGGGGCGGGGGGGCTCTCATACAATGAGCAGTTCTTC.

The chain links TRBV19 to TRBJ1-5; no reliable D call. V was pared by 3 bases and J by 0 bases, with 9 bases between. The CDR3 length is 15 residues. The germline V gene has CDR1 LNHDA and CDR2 SQIVND (reference sequence). The CDR3 reads CASSMFASSNQPQHF. The CDR3 DNA follows: TGTGCCAGTAGTATGTTCGCGAGTAGCAATCAGCCCCAGCATTTT.

The chain has TRBV13 and TRBJ1-5; TRBD1 aligns across 9 bases. CDR1 PRHDT and CDR2 FYEKMQ come from the germline V gene (reference sequence). This CDR3 spans 14 amino acids. V was pared by 3 bases and J by 6 bases, with 3 bases of the junction left unmatched. CDR3 residues: CASSLGQGPQPQHF. The CDR3 nucleotides read TGTGCCAGCAGCTTGGGACAGGGTCCTCAGCCCCAGCATTTT.

This chain links TRBV6-6 with TRBJ1-1; the match to TRBD1 covers 10 bases. The CDR3 is 15 amino acids. Trimming took 4 bases from V and 3 from J; bases not matched to a gene: 5. Germline-derived CDR1 and CDR2 are MNHNY and SVGAGI (reference sequence). CDR3 DNA sequence: TGTGCCAGCAGTTCTCCGGGACAGGGGCACACTGAAGCTTTCTTT. It encodes CASSSPGQGHTEAFF.

V usage is TRBV11-3 and J usage is TRBJ2-7, with 14 bases aligning to TRBD2. The V segment lost 5 bases and the J segment 2 bases; nucleotides outside the gene matches: 5. The CDR3 sequence is 16 residues long. CDR1 is SGHNT and CDR2 is YENEEA in the germline V gene. The CDR3 bases are TGTGCCAGCAGCCCTGGGACTAGCGGGAGTCCCTACGAGCAGTACTTC. It specifies CASSPGTSGSPYEQYF. Full variable domain (rest looked up from reference TRBV11-3 and TRBJ2-7): EAGVVQSPRYKIIEKKQPVAFWCNPISGHNTLYWYLQNLGQGPELLIRYENEEAVDDSQLPKDRFSAERLKGVDSTLKIQPAELGDSAVYLCASSPGTSGSPYEQYFGPGTRLTVT.

The chain couples TRBV5-1 to TRBJ1-1; 8 bases fit TRBD1. The CDR3 totals 14 residues. J was trimmed by 1 base and V by 3 bases; bases with no gene match: 2. Germline-derived CDR1 and CDR2 are SGHRS and YFSETQ. The CDR3 bases are TGCGCCAGCAGCTCCGGACAGGGGAACACTGAAGCTTTCTTT. It is translated as CASSSGQGNTEAFF.